The rows below give T cell receptor beta chains drawn from one sample of a study of shared T cell receptors in the human thymus. Some clones are missing from TCRdb's copy, which holds only in-frame ones; the method was immunoSEQ multiplex PCR. The top ten hold over 0.008% of the sample, which has 630,000 or so clones, 70% to 90% seen once. These same records also appear under a second study, on human thymus T cells.

What was sequenced was thymocytes. The origin of the receptors is a boy under three years old with a congenital heart defect. CDR3s include the opening cysteine and the closing phenylalanine or tryptophan. A D gene is named only where the DNA matches it firmly. Part of the rows lack a size; the others show once, few, many or a class for expanded clones.

d_gene: -
j_gene: TRBJ2-1
v_gene: TRBV6-4
abundance: -
CDR3aa: CASSEAESSYNEQFF
CDR3nt: TGTGCCAGCAGTGAGGCGGAGAGCTCCTACAATGAGCAGTTCTTC

d_gene: TRBD1
j_gene: TRBJ2-5
v_gene: TRBV5-1
abundance: -
CDR3aa: CASSFQGARETQYF
CDR3nt: TGCGCCAGCAGCTTTCAGGGGGCTCGGGAGACCCAGTACTTC

d_gene: -
j_gene: TRBJ1-5
v_gene: TRBV18
abundance: -
CDR3aa: CASSPGLPNEPQHF
CDR3nt: TGTGCCAGCTCACCAGGGCTGCCTAATGAGCCCCAGCATTTT

d_gene: -
j_gene: TRBJ1-2
v_gene: TRBV28
abundance: -
CDR3aa: CASSLAFQGRGYTF
CDR3nt: TGTGCCAGCAGTTTAGCCTTTCAGGGGAGAGGCTACACCTTC

d_gene: TRBD2
j_gene: TRBJ2-1
v_gene: TRBV6-1
abundance: -
CDR3aa: CASSEGPSRLAGAYNEQFF
CDR3nt: TGTGCCAGCAGTGAAGGTCCCAGTCGGCTAGCGGGGGCCTACAATGAGCAGTTCTTC

d_gene: -
j_gene: TRBJ2-1
v_gene: TRBV7-9
abundance: -
CDR3aa: CASSLQGKRSSEQFF
CDR3nt: TGTGCCAGCAGCTTGCAAGGGAAGCGGAGCTCTGAGCAGTTCTTC

d_gene: TRBD1
j_gene: TRBJ1-6
v_gene: TRBV5-5
abundance: -
CDR3aa: CASSLAPDRGWTYNSPLHF
CDR3nt: TGTGCCAGCAGCTTGGCACCGGACAGGGGATGGACCTATAATTCACCCCTCCACTTT

d_gene: TRBD1
j_gene: TRBJ1-2
v_gene: TRBV18
abundance: -
CDR3aa: CASSPGQGASYGYTF
CDR3nt: TGTGCCAGCTCCCCCGGACAGGGGGCTTCCTATGGCTACACCTTC

d_gene: -
j_gene: TRBJ1-5
v_gene: TRBV5-5
abundance: -
CDR3aa: CASSLTGASNQPQHF
CDR3nt: TGTGCCAGCAGCTTGACTGGGGCAAGCAATCAGCCCCAGCATTTT

d_gene: -
j_gene: TRBJ1-1
v_gene: TRBV11-2
abundance: -
CDR3aa: CASSSWGAEAFF
CDR3nt: TGTGCCAGCAGCTCGTGGGGCGCTGAAGCTTTCTTT

d_gene: TRBD1
j_gene: TRBJ1-1
v_gene: TRBV9
abundance: -
CDR3aa: CASSIKQGSEAFF
CDR3nt: TGTGCCAGCAGCATAAAACAGGGGTCCGAAGCTTTCTTT

d_gene: TRBD2
j_gene: TRBJ2-7
v_gene: TRBV18
abundance: -
CDR3aa: CASSLNSGKNSYEQYF
CDR3nt: TGTGCCAGCTCACTTAATAGCGGGAAAAACTCTTACGAGCAGTACTTC

d_gene: TRBD1
j_gene: TRBJ1-1
v_gene: TRBV28
abundance: -
CDR3aa: CASSYRGGGSLTTEAFF
CDR3nt: TGTGCCAGCAGTTACAGGGGTGGAGGGTCATTAACCACTGAAGCTTTCTTT

d_gene: -
j_gene: TRBJ2-2
v_gene: TRBV7-2
abundance: -
CDR3aa: CASSSGLAGTGELFF
CDR3nt: TGTGCCAGCAGCTCCGGACTCGCGGGAACCGGGGAGCTGTTTTTT

d_gene: -
j_gene: TRBJ1-5
v_gene: TRBV28
abundance: few
CDR3aa: CASSLSATQGSQPQHF
CDR3nt: TGTGCCAGCAGTTTATCGGCGACACAGGGAAGTCAGCCCCAGCATTTT

d_gene: TRBD1
j_gene: TRBJ1-4
v_gene: TRBV7-9
abundance: -
CDR3aa: CASSSRDRDNEKLFF
CDR3nt: TGTGCCAGCAGCTCCCGGGACAGGGATAATGAAAAACTGTTTTTT

d_gene: TRBD1
j_gene: TRBJ2-3
v_gene: TRBV9
abundance: -
CDR3aa: CASSVSGGYTDTQYF
CDR3nt: TGTGCCAGCAGCGTATCAGGGGGCTACACAGATACGCAGTATTTT

d_gene: -
j_gene: TRBJ1-2
v_gene: TRBV2
abundance: -
CDR3aa: CASGQSTYGYTF
CDR3nt: TGTGCCAGCGGACAGTCGACCTATGGCTACACCTTC

d_gene: TRBD2
j_gene: TRBJ2-1
v_gene: TRBV19
abundance: -
CDR3aa: CASNRAGIYNEQFF
CDR3nt: TGTGCCAGTAACCGAGCGGGGATCTACAATGAGCAGTTCTTC

d_gene: TRBD2
j_gene: TRBJ2-1
v_gene: TRBV27
abundance: -
CDR3aa: CASTLTSSNEQFF
CDR3nt: TGTGCCAGCACCTTGACTAGCAGCAATGAGCAGTTCTTC

d_gene: -
j_gene: TRBJ1-3
v_gene: TRBV28
abundance: -
CDR3aa: CASSLNAGSGNTIYF
CDR3nt: TGTGCCAGCAGTTTAAATGCGGGATCTGGAAACACCATATATTTT

d_gene: TRBD2
j_gene: TRBJ2-3
v_gene: TRBV11-2
abundance: once
CDR3aa: CASSLLAKGLADTQYF
CDR3nt: TGTGCCAGCAGCTTACTGGCCAAGGGACTAGCAGATACGCAGTATTTT

d_gene: TRBD1
j_gene: TRBJ2-2
v_gene: TRBV5-1
abundance: -
CDR3aa: CASAPGTGYTGELFF
CDR3nt: TGCGCCAGCGCCCCCGGGACAGGGTACACCGGGGAGCTGTTTTTT

d_gene: -
j_gene: TRBJ2-7
v_gene: TRBV5-4
abundance: -
CDR3aa: CASSSLGLRGEQYF
CDR3nt: TGTGCCAGCAGCTCCCTAGGACTCCGGGGGGAGCAGTACTTC

d_gene: -
j_gene: TRBJ1-5
v_gene: TRBV19
abundance: -
CDR3aa: CASSSRFGEPDSNQPQHF
CDR3nt: TGTGCCAGTAGTTCCCGGTTCGGGGAGCCGGATAGCAATCAGCCCCAGCATTTT

d_gene: TRBD1
j_gene: TRBJ1-2
v_gene: TRBV29-1
abundance: -
CDR3aa: CSVSTGGGYTF
CDR3nt: TGCAGCGTCTCGACAGGGGGTGGCTACACCTTC

d_gene: TRBD1
j_gene: TRBJ1-4
v_gene: TRBV6-5
abundance: -
CDR3aa: CATRRGQRHEKLFF
CDR3nt: TGTGCCACCCGAAGGGGACAGCGGCATGAAAAACTGTTTTTT

d_gene: TRBD2
j_gene: TRBJ2-3
v_gene: TRBV4-3
abundance: -
CDR3aa: CASSQSSSGGTDTQYF
CDR3nt: TGCGCCAGCAGCCAATCGTCTAGCGGGGGCACAGATACGCAGTATTTT

d_gene: -
j_gene: TRBJ2-1
v_gene: TRBV5-1
abundance: -
CDR3aa: CASSLVAALTYNEQFF
CDR3nt: TGCGCCAGCAGCTTGGTTGCAGCGTTAACCTACAATGAGCAGTTCTTC

d_gene: TRBD1
j_gene: TRBJ1-2
v_gene: TRBV28
abundance: -
CDR3aa: CGVRGQEGYTF
CDR3nt: TGTGGCGTCAGGGGGCAAGAGGGCTACACCTTC

d_gene: TRBD2
j_gene: TRBJ2-7
v_gene: TRBV11-2
abundance: -
CDR3aa: CASSLGGTSGSLSYEQYF
CDR3nt: TGTGCCAGCAGCTTAGGCGGGACTAGCGGGAGCCTCTCCTACGAGCAGTACTTC

d_gene: -
j_gene: TRBJ1-2
v_gene: TRBV4-1
abundance: -
CDR3aa: CASSQVENYNYGYTF
CDR3nt: TGCGCCAGCAGCCAAGTGGAGAATTACAACTATGGCTACACCTTC